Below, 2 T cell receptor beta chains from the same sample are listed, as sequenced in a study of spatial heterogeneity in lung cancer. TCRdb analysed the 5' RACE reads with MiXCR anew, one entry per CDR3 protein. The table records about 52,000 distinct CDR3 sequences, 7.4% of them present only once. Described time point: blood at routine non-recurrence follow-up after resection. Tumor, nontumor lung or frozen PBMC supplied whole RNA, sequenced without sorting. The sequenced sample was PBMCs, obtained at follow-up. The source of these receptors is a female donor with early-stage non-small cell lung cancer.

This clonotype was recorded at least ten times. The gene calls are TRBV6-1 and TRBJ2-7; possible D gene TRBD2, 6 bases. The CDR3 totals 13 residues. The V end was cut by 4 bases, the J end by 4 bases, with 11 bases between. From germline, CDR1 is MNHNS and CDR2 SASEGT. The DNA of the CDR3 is TGTGCCAGCAGTGTGGGACTCTTATACGAGCAGTACTTC. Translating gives CASSVGLLYEQYF.

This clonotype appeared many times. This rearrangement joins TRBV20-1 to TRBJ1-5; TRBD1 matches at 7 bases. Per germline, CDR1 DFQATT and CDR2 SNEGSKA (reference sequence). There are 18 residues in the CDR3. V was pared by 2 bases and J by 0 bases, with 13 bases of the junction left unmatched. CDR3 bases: TGCAGTGCTAGAAAGTGGGCAGGGGGTGTGAATAGCAATCAGCCCCAGCATTTT. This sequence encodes CSARKWAGGVNSNQPQHF.